Detailed here is one TCR beta chain. Its cognate antigen is unknown. Use of 60 Vbeta and 13 Jbeta primers characterized the PCR. Measured with immunoSEQ multiplex PCR; TCRdb has only the in-frame clones, and not every one. The sample includes roughly 180,000 clones, 65% to 85% of them seen just once. This specimen belongs to a study of cytomegalovirus exposure and HLA in healthy donors. Study-wide results and caveats: A later analysis found most CMV-associated TCR beta chains apparently HLA-restricted. Diagnosis of cytomegalovirus status made by the classifier reportedly showed high specificity and sensitivity.

Per germline, CDR1 SGHDN and CDR2 FVKESK. CDR3 length equals 13 residues. V lost 0 bases and J 9 bases, leaving 9 bases between the germline ends. The sequence came from a female donor in good health and CMV-seronegative. The sample taken for sequencing was PBMCs. The chain joins TRBV14 to TRBJ1-5, with D possibly being TRBD1 (5 bases). In nucleotides, the CDR3 is TGTGCCAGCAGCCAAGATCTGGGGGGGCCCCAGCATTTT. Protein product: CASSQDLGGPQHF.